A selection of T cell receptor beta chains follows, all from one sample in a study of immune heterogeneity within non-small cell lung tumors. MiXCR, applied by TCRdb to the multiplex PCR reads, yields one record per CDR3 protein. This sample has some 15,000 distinct CDR3 sequences, with roughly 29% found just once. The specimen sequenced was lung tumor tissue. Receptors originate from a woman in her forties or fifties with non-small cell lung cancer. Both conserved end residues are part of each CDR3. Each record gives: D gene, J gene, clone size, V gene, CDR3 protein, CDR3 DNA. A D gene is named only where the DNA matches it firmly. Clone size is stated in some rows and not others, as once, few, many or a class when expanded.

>.|TRBJ2-2|many|TRBV5-8
CASSGGSYTGELFF
TGTGCCAGCTCTGGGGGCAGTTACACCGGGGAGCTGTTTTTT
>TRBD2|TRBJ2-1|.|TRBV5-1
CASSPGLAYNEQFF
TGCGCCAGCAGCCCGGGACTAGCTTACAATGAGCAGTTCTTC
>TRBD1|TRBJ1-1|many|TRBV19
CASRPGGGTEAFF
TGTGCCAGTAGGCCAGGGGGGGGTACTGAAGCTTTCTTT
>.|TRBJ2-3|medium-sized|TRBV28
CASSLLTDTQYF
TGTGCCAGCAGTTTACTTACGGATACGCAGTATTTT
>TRBD1|TRBJ1-1|few|TRBV3-1
CASSQWDRLEEAFF
TGTGCCAGCAGCCAATGGGACAGACTTGAGGAAGCTTTCTTT
>TRBD2|TRBJ2-3|.|TRBV7-8
CASSSTSGGGDTQYF
TGTGCCAGCAGCTCAACTAGCGGGGGGGGGGATACGCAGTATTTT
>.|TRBJ2-3|many|TRBV7-3
CASSLDSGGGTDTQYF
TGTGCCAGCAGCTTAGATTCCGGAGGTGGCACAGATACGCAGTATTTT
>.|TRBJ2-7|few|TRBV24-1
CATSGNGHEQYF
TGTGCCACCAGTGGGAACGGCCACGAGCAGTACTTC
>TRBD2|TRBJ2-1|.|TRBV11-2
CASSSRGGGVNEQFF
TGTGCCAGCAGCTCCCGGGGGGGCGGAGTCAATGAGCAGTTCTTC
>TRBD2|TRBJ2-1|many|TRBV20-1
CSALPSSGSPEQFF
TGCAGTGCCCTCCCCTCTAGCGGGAGCCCTGAGCAGTTCTTC
>.|TRBJ2-3|few|TRBV7-2
CASSDQGGSADTQYF
TGTGCCAGCAGCGATCAGGGGGGGAGTGCAGATACGCAGTATTTT
>TRBD2|TRBJ2-7|medium-sized|TRBV7-6
CASSFGTSGSGEQYF
TGTGCCAGCAGCTTCGGCACTAGCGGGAGTGGTGAGCAGTACTTC
>.|TRBJ1-5|.|TRBV7-2
CASSQDYQPQHF
TGTGCCAGCAGCCAAGACTATCAGCCCCAGCATTTT
>.|TRBJ1-2|many|TRBV6-1
CASRALIGAEGYTF
TGTGCCAGCAGGGCCTTGATCGGGGCCGAAGGCTACACCTTC
>.|TRBJ1-5|.|TRBV18
CASSPGQSELTPQHF
TGTGCCAGCTCACCAGGACAGTCGGAACTTACGCCCCAGCATTTT
>.|TRBJ2-7|once|TRBV18
CASSPPGEQYF
TGTGCCAGCTCACCACCGGGAGAGCAGTACTTC
>TRBD2|TRBJ2-1|many|TRBV7-9
CASSLGREGGMGEQFF
TGTGCCAGCAGCTTAGGGCGGGAGGGAGGGATGGGTGAGCAGTTCTTC
>TRBD2|TRBJ2-2|many|TRBV5-1
CASSFRHIAGGKTGELFF
TGCGCCAGCAGCTTCCGACATATAGCGGGAGGAAAAACCGGGGAGCTGTTTTTT
>.|TRBJ1-1|few|TRBV11-3
CASSSLESATEAFF
TGTGCCAGCAGCTCCCTTGAATCTGCCACTGAAGCTTTCTTT
>.|TRBJ1-6|many|TRBV4-1
CASSQDKGGDSPLHF
TGCGCCAGCAGCCAAGATAAGGGGGGGGACTCACCCCTCCACTTT
>TRBD1|TRBJ1-2|.|TRBV6-1
CASNPTQGTYGYTF
TGTGCCAGCAATCCTACACAGGGGACCTATGGCTACACCTTC
>.|TRBJ1-3|many|TRBV7-9
CASSLGQGNTIYF
TGTGCCAGCAGCTTAGGACAAGGAAACACCATATATTTT